This TCR beta chain emerged from a study of blood T cell repertoires in COVID-19. Study as a whole: Spain, Italy and the United States supplied samples that represented acute and convalescent COVID-19.

Using immunoSEQ multiplex PCR, the repertoire was profiled, and TCRdb retains in-frame clones only, with some absent. Of over 150,000 clones listed, around 84% were seen once; the top ten hold under 0.65%. In this sample, this clone turned up a few times. The CDR3 has 14 residues. Germline V CDR1 and CDR2: SGHNT, YENEEA. V dropped 6 bases and J dropped 1 base, with 12 bases sitting between them. Seattle patients were enrolled while actively infected and followed longitudinally. Sequencing input: peripheral blood. The TCR comes from a man in his 60s with COVID-19, enrolled during active disease. The chain has TRBV11-3 and TRBJ1-2; the D gene is possibly TRBD1 (6 bases). The CDR3 protein is CASRKDRNNYGYTF. CDR3 DNA: TGTGCCAGCAGGAAGGACAGAAATAACTATGGCTACACCTTC.